This TCR beta chain was captured by sequencing in a study of low-dose radiotherapy and immunotherapy resistance in tumors. This clonotype was seen at least ten times. Alpha- and beta-chain coverage of first-strand cDNA came from TRAV- and TRBV-specific primers. A constant-region primer paired with the V-primer adapter amplified TCRs over about 19 PCR cycles. TCRdb re-called the reads through MiXCR, storing one row per CDR3 protein. In the table there are about 39,000 distinct CDR3 sequences, roughly 30% of which are singletons. Time point denoted: before trial treatment. The CDR3 runs 14 residues. The ends lost 6 bases at V and 2 bases at J; junction bases unmatched: 6.

The receptor was derived from a male donor with gallbladder cancer. Specimen: PBMCs, collected before treatment. The chain employs TRBV12-3 or TRBV12-4 and TRBJ2-7; 8 bases are a match to TRBD1. As DNA, the CDR3 is TGTGCCAGCAGACGGACAGGGAGAGCCTACGAGCAGTACTTC. This encodes CASRRTGRAYEQYF.